These 18 T cell receptor beta chains came from one sample sequenced in a study of read filtering for tumor transcriptome and immune sequencing. This library used roughly 370 ng RNA and molecular barcoded adaptors spanning alpha/delta and beta/gamma chains. TCRdb analysed the reads with MiXCR anew, one entry per CDR3 protein. The table records 62,000 or so distinct CDR3 sequences, approximately 15% of them present only once. Sequenced sample: a population of CD138-negative cells sorted from bone marrow. Receptors originate from a donor aged 40 or over with multiple myeloma.

The CDR3 nucleotides read TGTGCCAGCAGCATTGGGCCCTTGGTGGGCAATCAGCCCCAGCATTTT. This translates into CASSIGPLVGNQPQHF. J is TRBJ1-5 and V is TRBV6-5, with D unclear. Per the germline V gene, CDR1 is MNHEY and CDR2 is SVGAGI. The CDR3 totals 16 residues. Trimming stripped 6 bases from V and 2 bases from J, with 17 bases between.

This clonotype was seen many times. The chain employs TRBV29-1 and TRBJ1-1; D gene uncertain. There are 12 residues in the CDR3. Germline V gives CDR1 SQVTM, CDR2 ANQGSEA. The V and J ends lost 7 bases and 3 bases respectively, with 12 bases between them. The CDR3 loop reads CSAEGRYTEAFF. The CDR3 DNA follows: TGCAGCGCCGAAGGGAGATACACTGAAGCTTTCTTT. Drawing the rest from reference TRBV29-1 and TRBJ1-1, the complete variable domain is SAVISQKPSRDICQRGTSLTIQCQVDSQVTMMFWYRQQPGQSLTLIATANQGSEATYESGFVIDKFPISRPNLTFSTLTVSNMSPEDSSIYLCSAEGRYTEAFFGQGTRLTVV.

Within the sample, this clonotype is medium-sized. The J gene is TRBJ1-4, the V gene TRBV9; 7 positions match TRBD1. From germline, CDR1 is SGDLS and CDR2 YYNGEE. The CDR3 spans 15 residues. V gave up 3 bases and J gave up 6 bases; unmatched junction bases: 8. The CDR3 DNA is TGTGCCAGCAGCGAAACACAGGGGTCGGATGAAAAACTGTTTTTT. It specifies CASSETQGSDEKLFF.

In its sample, this clonotype was seen a few times. This chain uses TRBV20-1 with TRBJ2-1, with D possibly TRBD2 on 5 matching bases. Trimming took off 7 bases at V and 4 bases at J, with 14 bases between the two ends. The CDR3 is 13 residues long. Germline V CDR1 and CDR2: DFQATT, SNEGSKA (reference sequence). The CDR3 here is CSGRQALYNEQFF. The CDR3 region has the DNA TGCAGTGGGAGGCAGGCGCTATACAATGAGCAGTTCTTC.

This chain uses TRBV5-5 with TRBJ2-2, with D unclear. The CDR3 length is 15 residues. Germline V gene sequence: CDR1 SGHKS, CDR2 YYEKEE (reference sequence). V was pared by 0 bases and J by 6 bases, with 12 bases between. The CDR3, as DNA: TGTGCCAGCAGCTTGGTGGGTGGATGGTCCGGGGAGCTGTTTTTT. This codes for CASSLVGGWSGELFF.

Concerning this clonotype itself: This may arise from a read error, as a much more abundant clone is one base away. Lacking the conserved final phenylalanine or tryptophan, this CDR3 likely reflects a read error. The J gene is TRBJ2-7, the V gene TRBV18, with a possible D match to TRBD1 (6 bases). The CDR3 contains 15 residues. Trimming removed 3 bases at V and 4 bases at J, with 16 bases between. The germline CDR1 and CDR2 sequences are KGHSH and LQKENI. This CDR3 is CASSPGGQKLYEQYL. Written as DNA, the CDR3 is TGTGCCAGCTCACCTGGGGGACAAAAGCTATACGAGCAGTACTTA.

The sample holds many counts of this clonotype. The chain is built from TRBV7-9 and TRBJ2-7; the match to TRBD2 covers 11 bases. The V gene's germline CDR1 is SEHNR and CDR2 FQNEAQ (reference sequence). The CDR3 consists of 20 residues. V shed 3 bases and J 4 bases; nucleotides not matched to a gene: 20. This chain's CDR3 is CASSLTTGTSGTLPGYEQYF. The CDR3 DNA follows: TGTGCCAGCAGCTTGACTACCGGGACTAGCGGCACTCTTCCGGGTTACGAGCAGTACTTC.

This clonotype was observed at least ten times. The CDR3 loop reads CASSPVRRNYGYTF. The CDR3, as DNA: TGTGCCAGCAGCCCGGTAAGGAGGAACTATGGCTACACCTTC. The chain combines TRBV11-2 with TRBJ1-2; D unresolved. Between the trimmed V and J ends, which lost 5 bases and 2 bases, there was a span of 12 bases. Germline V gene sequence: CDR1 SGHAT, CDR2 FQNNGV. The CDR3 has 14 amino acids. Supplemented by reference TRBV11-2 and TRBJ1-2, the full variable domain reads EAGVAQSPRYKIIEKRQSVAFWCNPISGHATLYWYQQILGQGPKLLIQFQNNGVVDDSQLPKDRFSAERLKGVDSTLKIQPAKLEDSAVYLCASSPVRRNYGYTFGSGTRLTVV.

This clonotype was found many times. The chain carries TRBV6-6 and TRBJ2-3; TRBD2 agrees at 7 bases. Germline values: CDR1 MNHNY, CDR2 SVGAGI (reference sequence). J gave up 4 bases and V 5 bases, and 9 bases lay outside the gene matches. CDR3 length equals 15 residues. For the CDR3, the DNA is TGTGCCAGCAGTCCCTGGACTAGAACGGCAGATACGCAGTATTTT. Its protein is CASSPWTRTADTQYF.

This clonotype was observed at least ten times. V is TRBV20-1 and J is TRBJ1-5; the D gene is possibly TRBD1 (6 bases). The germline CDR1 and CDR2 sequences are DFQATT and SNEGSKA (reference sequence). V dropped 6 bases and J dropped 4 bases, with 13 bases sitting between them. The CDR3 has 13 amino acids. The CDR3 DNA sequence: TGCAGTGCAAGGACAGACGTGAATCAGCCCCAGCATTTT. Protein: CSARTDVNQPQHF.

This clonotype was recorded many times. The gene calls are TRBV24-1 and TRBJ2-1; no definite D call. The CDR3 has 14 amino acids. The germline CDR1 and CDR2 sequences are KGHDR and SFDVKD. Trimming pared 0 bases from V and 9 bases from J, leaving 11 bases between. The CDR3 region is CATSDLGRFGEQFF. CDR3 coding DNA: TGTGCCACCAGTGATTTGGGGCGGTTTGGTGAGCAGTTCTTC.

This clonotype was detected ten times or more. The chain employs TRBV20-1 and TRBJ2-3, with no clear D. The CDR3 length is 15 residues. The germline gives CDR1 DFQATT, CDR2 SNEGSKA (reference sequence). V dropped 3 bases and J dropped 2 bases, with 15 bases sitting between them. Here the CDR3 DNA reads TGCAGTGCTAGGTTCGAGGAATGGGTCACAGATACGCAGTATTTT. Its translation is CSARFEEWVTDTQYF.

In this sample, this clonotype turned up many times. This chain uses TRBV20-1 with TRBJ2-1, with 8 bases matching TRBD2. Losses at the gene ends were 6 bases for V and 6 bases for J; bases not matched to a gene: 10. Germline assignment: CDR1 DFQATT and CDR2 SNEGSKA (reference sequence). There are 14 residues in the CDR3. The CDR3 protein is CSARHSGASNEQFF. CDR3 in DNA: TGCAGTGCCCGGCATAGCGGGGCCTCCAATGAGCAGTTCTTC.

The sample holds many counts of this clonotype. The chain uses TRBV6-2 or TRBV6-3 and TRBJ2-2; the match to TRBD1 covers 7 bases. V shed 7 bases, J shed 4 bases, and the junction held 9 bases outside the gene matches. The length of the CDR3 is 15 residues. Per germline, CDR1 MNHEY and CDR2 SVGEGT. CDR3: CASIDRVGFTGELFF. In nucleotides, the CDR3 is TGTGCCAGCATCGACAGGGTCGGATTCACCGGGGAGCTGTTTTTT.

This clonotype appeared a few times. The chain is built from TRBV20-1 and TRBJ2-2, with TRBD1 as a possible D gene (5 bases). This CDR3 spans 17 amino acids. Trimming removed 1 base at V and 0 bases at J, with 15 bases between. In germline, CDR1 is DFQATT, CDR2 SNEGSKA (reference sequence). CDR3 coding DNA: TGCAGTGCTAGAGGCCAGGACAAGCTATCGAACACCGGGGAGCTGTTTTTT. It codes for CSARGQDKLSNTGELFF.

V usage is TRBV4-3 and J usage is TRBJ2-3; possible D gene TRBD2, 6 bases. This CDR3 is built from 17 residues. In germline, CDR1 is LGHNA, CDR2 YSLEER. Trimming took 0 bases from V and 4 from J, leaving 17 bases between them. CDR3 DNA: TGCGCCAGCAGCCAAGAGATCACCGCGGGAACCCCAGATACGCAGTATTTT. Amino acid sequence: CASSQEITAGTPDTQYF.

The table lists this clonotype with many counts. The rearrangement joins TRBV30 to TRBJ2-2; 7 bases map to TRBD1. This CDR3 has 15 residues. The germline CDR1 and CDR2 sequences are GTSNPN and SVGIG (reference sequence). The junction had 8 bases not matched to a gene; V was cut back by 0 bases and J by 7 bases. The CDR3 spells CAWSVPHRGIGELFF. CDR3 nucleotide sequence: TGTGCCTGGAGTGTCCCCCACAGGGGTATCGGGGAGCTGTTTTTT.

This clonotype was counted at least ten times. This rearrangement joins TRBV9 to TRBJ2-2; 11 bases are a match to TRBD2. CDR1 is SGDLS and CDR2 is YYNGEE in the germline V gene. V gave up 1 base and J gave up 0 bases; unmatched junction bases: 2. The CDR3 runs 17 residues. The CDR3 loop is CASSVTSGRTNTGELFF. The CDR3 coding sequence is TGTGCCAGCAGCGTAACTAGCGGGAGAACGAACACCGGGGAGCTGTTTTTT.